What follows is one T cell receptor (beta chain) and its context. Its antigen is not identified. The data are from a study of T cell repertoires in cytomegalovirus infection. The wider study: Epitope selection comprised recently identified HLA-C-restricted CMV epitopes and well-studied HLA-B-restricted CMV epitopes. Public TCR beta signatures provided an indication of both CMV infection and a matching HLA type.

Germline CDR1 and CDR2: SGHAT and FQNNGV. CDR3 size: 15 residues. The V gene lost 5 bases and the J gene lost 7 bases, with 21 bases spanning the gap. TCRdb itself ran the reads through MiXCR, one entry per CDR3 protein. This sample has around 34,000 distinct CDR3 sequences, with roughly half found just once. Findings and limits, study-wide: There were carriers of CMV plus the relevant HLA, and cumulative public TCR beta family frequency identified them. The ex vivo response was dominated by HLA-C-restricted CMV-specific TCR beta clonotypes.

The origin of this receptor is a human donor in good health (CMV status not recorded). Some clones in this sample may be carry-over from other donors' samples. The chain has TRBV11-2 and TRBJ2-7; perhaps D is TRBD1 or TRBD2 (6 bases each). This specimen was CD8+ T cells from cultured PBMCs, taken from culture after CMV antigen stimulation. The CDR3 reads CASSAGTPSRGEQYF. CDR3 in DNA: TGTGCCAGCAGCGCAGGGACACCCTCCCGGGGGGAGCAGTACTTC.